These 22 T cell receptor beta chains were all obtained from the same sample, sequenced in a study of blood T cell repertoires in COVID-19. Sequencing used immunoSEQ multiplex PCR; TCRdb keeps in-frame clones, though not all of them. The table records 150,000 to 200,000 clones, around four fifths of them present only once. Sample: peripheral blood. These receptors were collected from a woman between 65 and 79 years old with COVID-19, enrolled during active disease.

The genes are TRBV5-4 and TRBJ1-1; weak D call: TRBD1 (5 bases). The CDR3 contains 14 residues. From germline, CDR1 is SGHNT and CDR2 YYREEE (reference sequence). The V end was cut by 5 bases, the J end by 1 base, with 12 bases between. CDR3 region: CASSPGGGNTEAFF. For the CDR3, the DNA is TGTGCCAGCAGTCCCGGGGGGGGGAACACTGAAGCTTTCTTT.

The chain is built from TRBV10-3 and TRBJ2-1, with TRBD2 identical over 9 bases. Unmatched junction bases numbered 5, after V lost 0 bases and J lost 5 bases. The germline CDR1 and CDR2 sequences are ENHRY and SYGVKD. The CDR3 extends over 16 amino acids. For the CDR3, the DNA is TGTGCCATCAGTGAGTCGACGGGCGGGAGGGACAATGAGCAGTTCTTC. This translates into CAISESTGGRDNEQFF.

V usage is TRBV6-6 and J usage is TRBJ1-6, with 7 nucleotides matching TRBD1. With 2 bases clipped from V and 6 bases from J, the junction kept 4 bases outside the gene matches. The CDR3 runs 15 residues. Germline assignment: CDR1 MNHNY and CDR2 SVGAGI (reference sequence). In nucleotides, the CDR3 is TGTGCCAGCAGTTACCCGGGACAGAGTAATTCACCCCTCCACTTT. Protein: CASSYPGQSNSPLHF.

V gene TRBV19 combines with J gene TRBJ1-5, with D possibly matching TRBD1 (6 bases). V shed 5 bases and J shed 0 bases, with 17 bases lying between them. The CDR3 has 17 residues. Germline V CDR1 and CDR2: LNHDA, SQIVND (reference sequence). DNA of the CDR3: TGTGCCAGTAGTCCAGACGAGACAGGCTATAGCAATCAGCCCCAGCATTTT. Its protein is CASSPDETGYSNQPQHF.

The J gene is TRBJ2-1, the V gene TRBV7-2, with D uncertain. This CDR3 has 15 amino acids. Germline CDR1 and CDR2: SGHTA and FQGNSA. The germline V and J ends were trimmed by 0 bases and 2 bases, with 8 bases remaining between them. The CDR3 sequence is CASSLAPNTYNEQFF. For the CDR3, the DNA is TGTGCCAGCAGCTTAGCCCCTAATACCTACAATGAGCAGTTCTTC.

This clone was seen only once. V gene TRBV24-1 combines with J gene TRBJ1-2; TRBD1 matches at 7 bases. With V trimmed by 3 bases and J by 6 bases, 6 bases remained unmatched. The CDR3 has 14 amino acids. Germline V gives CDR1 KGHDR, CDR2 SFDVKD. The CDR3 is CATSDTRGRNGYTF. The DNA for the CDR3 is TGTGCCACCAGTGATACCAGGGGGAGGAATGGCTACACCTTC.

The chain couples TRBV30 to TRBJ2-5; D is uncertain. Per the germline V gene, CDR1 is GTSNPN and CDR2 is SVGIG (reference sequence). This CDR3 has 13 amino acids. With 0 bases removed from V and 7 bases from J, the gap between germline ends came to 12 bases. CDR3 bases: TGTGCCTGGAGTGTAACGGTTGGTCTGACCCAGTACTTC. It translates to CAWSVTVGLTQYF. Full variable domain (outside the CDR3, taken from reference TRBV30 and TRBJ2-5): SQTIHQWPATLVQPVGSPLSLECTVEGTSNPNLYWYRQAAGRGLQLLFYSVGIGQISSEVPQNLSASRPQDRQFILSSKKLLLSDSGFYLCAWSVTVGLTQYFGPGTRLLVL.

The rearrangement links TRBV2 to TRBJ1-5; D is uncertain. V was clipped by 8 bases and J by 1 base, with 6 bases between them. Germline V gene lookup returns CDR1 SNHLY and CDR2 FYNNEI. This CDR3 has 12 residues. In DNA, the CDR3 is TGTGCCAGCTCGAGGAGCAATCAGCCCCAGCATTTT. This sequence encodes CASSRSNQPQHF.

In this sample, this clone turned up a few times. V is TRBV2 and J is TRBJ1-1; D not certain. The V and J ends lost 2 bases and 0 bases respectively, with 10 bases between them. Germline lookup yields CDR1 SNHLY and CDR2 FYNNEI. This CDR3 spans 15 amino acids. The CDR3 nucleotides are TGTGCCAGCAGTGAACTGGGCAGGATGAACACTGAAGCTTTCTTT. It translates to CASSELGRMNTEAFF.

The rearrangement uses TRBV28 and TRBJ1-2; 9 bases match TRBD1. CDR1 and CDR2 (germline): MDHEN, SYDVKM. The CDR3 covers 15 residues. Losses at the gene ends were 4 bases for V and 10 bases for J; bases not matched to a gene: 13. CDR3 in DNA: TGTGCCAGCAGTTCTCCCGGAACGGGACAGGGCGACTACACCTTC. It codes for CASSSPGTGQGDYTF.

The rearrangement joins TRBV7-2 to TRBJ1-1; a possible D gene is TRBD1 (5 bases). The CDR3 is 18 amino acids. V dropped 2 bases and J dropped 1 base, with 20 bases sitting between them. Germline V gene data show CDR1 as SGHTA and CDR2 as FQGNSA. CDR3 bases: TGTGCCAGCAGCTTATTTCCCCCCCGGGGGGGGAGGAACACTGAAGCTTTCTTT. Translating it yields CASSLFPPRGGRNTEAFF. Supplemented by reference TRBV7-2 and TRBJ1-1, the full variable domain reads GAGVSQSPSNKVTEKGKDVELRCDPISGHTALYWYRQSLGQGLEFLIYFQGNSAPDKSGLPSDRFSAERTGGSVSTLTIQRTQQEDSAVYLCASSLFPPRGGRNTEAFFGQGTRLTVV.

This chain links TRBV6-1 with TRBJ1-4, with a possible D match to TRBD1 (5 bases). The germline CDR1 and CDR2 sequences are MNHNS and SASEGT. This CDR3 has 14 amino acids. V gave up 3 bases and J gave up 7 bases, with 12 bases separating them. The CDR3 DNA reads TGTGCCAGCAGTGAGTCAGGGCTCGTTGAAAAACTGTTTTTT. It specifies CASSESGLVEKLFF.

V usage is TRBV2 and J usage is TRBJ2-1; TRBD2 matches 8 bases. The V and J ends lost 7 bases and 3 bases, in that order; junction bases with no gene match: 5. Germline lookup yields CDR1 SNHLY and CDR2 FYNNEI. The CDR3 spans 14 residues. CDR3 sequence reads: CASKSGSNYNEQFF. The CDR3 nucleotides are TGTGCCAGCAAGAGCGGGAGTAACTACAATGAGCAGTTCTTC.

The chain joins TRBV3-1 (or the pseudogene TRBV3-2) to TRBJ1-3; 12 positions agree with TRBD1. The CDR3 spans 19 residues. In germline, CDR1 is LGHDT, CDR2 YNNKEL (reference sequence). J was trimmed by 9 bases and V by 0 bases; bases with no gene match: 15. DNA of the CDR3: TGTGCCAGCAGCCAAGAGGGACAGGGGGCCCAGCGGGGTTTTGGCACCATATATTTT. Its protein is CASSQEGQGAQRGFGTIYF.

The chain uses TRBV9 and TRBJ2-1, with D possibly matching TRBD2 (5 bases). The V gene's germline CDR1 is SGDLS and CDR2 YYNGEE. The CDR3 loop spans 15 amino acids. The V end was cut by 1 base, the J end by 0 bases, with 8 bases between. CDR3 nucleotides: TGTGCCAGCAGCGTAAGCGGTATCTCCTACAATGAGCAGTTCTTC. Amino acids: CASSVSGISYNEQFF.

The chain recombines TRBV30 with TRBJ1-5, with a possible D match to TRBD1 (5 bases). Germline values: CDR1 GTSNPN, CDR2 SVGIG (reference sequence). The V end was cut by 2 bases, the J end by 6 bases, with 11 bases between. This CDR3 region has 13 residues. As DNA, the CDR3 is TGTGCCTGGAGTTGGCAGGGAGGTCAGCCCCAGCATTTT. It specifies CAWSWQGGQPQHF.

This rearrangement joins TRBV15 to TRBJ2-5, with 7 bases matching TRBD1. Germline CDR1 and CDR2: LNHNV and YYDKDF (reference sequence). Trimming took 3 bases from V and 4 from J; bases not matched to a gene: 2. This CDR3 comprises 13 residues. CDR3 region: CATSRGQLETQYF. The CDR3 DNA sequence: TGTGCCACCAGCAGGGGACAGCTAGAGACCCAGTACTTC.

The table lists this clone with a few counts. The CDR3 region is CASSLPSGYYGYTF. CDR3 bases: TGTGCCAGCAGTTTACCATCGGGGTACTATGGCTACACCTTC. This chain joins TRBV28 and TRBJ1-2; D is ambiguous. Germline CDR1 reads MDHEN; CDR2 reads SYDVKM. The germline V and J ends were trimmed by 2 bases and 3 bases, with 10 bases remaining between them. The CDR3 is 14 amino acids.

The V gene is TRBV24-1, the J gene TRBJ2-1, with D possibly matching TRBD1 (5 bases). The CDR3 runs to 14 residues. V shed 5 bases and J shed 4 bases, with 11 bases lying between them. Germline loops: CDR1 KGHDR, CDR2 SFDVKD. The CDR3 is CATSVQGSYNEQFF. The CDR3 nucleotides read TGTGCCACCAGTGTTCAGGGATCGTACAATGAGCAGTTCTTC.

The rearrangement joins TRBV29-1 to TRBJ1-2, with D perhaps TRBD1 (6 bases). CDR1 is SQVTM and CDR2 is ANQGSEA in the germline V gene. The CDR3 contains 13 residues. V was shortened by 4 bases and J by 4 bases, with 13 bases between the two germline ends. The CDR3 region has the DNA TGCAGCGTTGTTCAGGGGCTGGGCTATGGCTACACCTTC. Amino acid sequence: CSVVQGLGYGYTF. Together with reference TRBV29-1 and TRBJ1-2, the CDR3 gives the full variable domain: SAVISQKPSRDICQRGTSLTIQCQVDSQVTMMFWYRQQPGQSLTLIATANQGSEATYESGFVIDKFPISRPNLTFSTLTVSNMSPEDSSIYLCSVVQGLGYGYTFGSGTRLTVV.

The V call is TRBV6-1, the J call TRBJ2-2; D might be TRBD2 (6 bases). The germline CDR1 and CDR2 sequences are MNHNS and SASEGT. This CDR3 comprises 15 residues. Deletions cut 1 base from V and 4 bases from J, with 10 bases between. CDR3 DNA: TGTGCCAGCAGTGAAGAGTGGGGACTCACCGGGGAGCTGTTTTTT. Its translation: CASSEEWGLTGELFF.

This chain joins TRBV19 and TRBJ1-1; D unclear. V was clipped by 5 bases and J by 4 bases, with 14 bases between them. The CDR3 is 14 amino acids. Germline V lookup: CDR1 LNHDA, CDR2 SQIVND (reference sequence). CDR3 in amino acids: CASSHGTETTEAFF. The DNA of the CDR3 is TGTGCCAGTAGTCACGGAACGGAGACCACTGAAGCTTTCTTT. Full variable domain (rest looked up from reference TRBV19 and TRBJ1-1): DGGITQSPKYLFRKEGQNVTLSCEQNLNHDAMYWYRQDPGQGLRLIYYSQIVNDFQKGDIAEGYSVSREKKESFPLTVTSAQKNPTAFYLCASSHGTETTEAFFGQGTRLTVV.